This T cell receptor beta chain was retrieved from a study of T cells in Graves' hyperthyroidism and ophthalmopathy. In this sample, this clonotype turned up many times. Its target is not known. Amplification of TCR beta CDR3 regions used RNA as the template. TCR CDR3 underwent first-round RT-PCR with the HTBI primer set. A single record per CDR3 protein comes from TCRdb applying MiXCR to the multiplex PCR reads. Of hundreds of thousands of distinct CDR3 sequences listed, about 20% are singletons. Per the germline V gene, CDR1 is DFQATT and CDR2 is SNEGSKA (reference sequence). CDR3 length equals 13 residues. Trimming took 3 bases from V and 5 from J; bases not matched to a gene: 1. Uncontrolled infection, other autoimmune disease, pregnancy or lactation led to exclusion. Study-wide points: From stable hyperthyroidism, ophthalmopathy was separated by a 13 V-J model.

Sequenced material: blood. The rearrangement joins TRBV20-1 to TRBJ2-5; TRBD2 agrees at 12 bases. This TCR derives from a man younger than 40 with Graves' ophthalmopathy. In nucleotides, the CDR3 is TGCAGTGCTAGGGGACTAGCGGGTGAGACCCAGTACTTC. As protein: CSARGLAGETQYF.